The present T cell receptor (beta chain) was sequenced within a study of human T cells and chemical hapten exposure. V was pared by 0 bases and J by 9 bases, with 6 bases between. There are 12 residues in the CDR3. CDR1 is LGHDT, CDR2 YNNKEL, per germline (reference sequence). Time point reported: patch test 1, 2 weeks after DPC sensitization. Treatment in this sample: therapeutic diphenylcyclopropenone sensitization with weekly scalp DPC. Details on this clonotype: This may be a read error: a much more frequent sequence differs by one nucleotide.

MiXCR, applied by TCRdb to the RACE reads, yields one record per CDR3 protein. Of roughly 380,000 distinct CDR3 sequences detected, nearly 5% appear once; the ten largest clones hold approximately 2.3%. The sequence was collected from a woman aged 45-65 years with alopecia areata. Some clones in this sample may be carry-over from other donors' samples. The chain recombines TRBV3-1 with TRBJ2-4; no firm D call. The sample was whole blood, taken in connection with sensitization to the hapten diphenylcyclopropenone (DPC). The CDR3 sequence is CASSQEGCIQYF. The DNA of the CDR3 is TGTGCCAGCAGCCAAGAAGGATGCATTCAGTACTTC.